Presented here are 25 T cell receptor beta chains from one specimen sequenced in a study of shared clonotypes between healthy human individuals. TCRdb's table, derived via immunoSEQ multiplex PCR, lists solely in-frame clones and lacks some. The table records more than 400,000 clones, roughly 80% of them present only once. The sequenced sample was PBMCs. The receptor source for this set is a woman in her forties in good health. Some clones in this sample may be carry-over from other donors' samples.

This chain connects TRBV11-2 to TRBJ2-5, with D perhaps being TRBD1 or TRBD2 (5 bases each). V was shortened by 2 bases and J by 1 base, with 11 bases between the two germline ends. From germline, CDR1 is SGHAT and CDR2 FQNNGV. This CDR3 comprises 15 residues. The CDR3 sequence: CASSLWGGSQETQYF. DNA for the CDR3: TGTGCCAGCAGCTTATGGGGCGGGTCCCAAGAGACCCAGTACTTC.

The sample holds a few counts of this clone. The chain recombines TRBV27 with TRBJ2-3; weak D call: TRBD1 (6 bases). V lost 2 bases to trimming and J lost 2 bases, with 8 bases between them. The germline gives CDR1 MNHEY, CDR2 SMNVEV (reference sequence). This CDR3 spans 14 amino acids. For the CDR3, the DNA is TGTGCCAGCAGTTTAAGGACAGCCACAGATACGCAGTATTTT. As protein: CASSLRTATDTQYF.

This clone was seen only once. This likely came from a read error, as a far larger clone is one base away. V usage is TRBV4-2 and J usage is TRBJ2-2; tentatively, D is TRBD2 (6 bases). Looked up from germline, CDR1 is LGHNA and CDR2 is YNFKEQ. CDR3 length equals 17 residues. CDR3 DNA sequence: TGTGCCAGCCAACCAACCGGGAGAGGGGATTACACCTGGGAGCTGTTTTTT. Translated, it gives CASQPTGRGDYTWELFF.

Remarks on this clone: A far larger clone is one nucleotide away, so this likely arose from a read error. The V and J genes are TRBV5-4 and TRBJ1-1, with D perhaps matching TRBD1 (5 bases). V was pared by 0 bases and J by 4 bases, with 16 bases between. The CDR3 length is 16 residues. Germline V lookup: CDR1 SGHNT, CDR2 YYREEE (reference sequence). As DNA, the CDR3 is TGTGCCAGCAGCTTGGCCCCGGGGGAGGAGGGCACTGAAGCTTTCTTT. The encoded protein is CASSLAPGEEGTEAFF. The variable domain in full, completed from reference TRBV5-4 and TRBJ1-1, reads ETGVTQSPTHLIKTRGQQVTLRCSSQSGHNTVSWYQQALGQGPQFIFQYYREEENGRGNFPPRFSGLQFPNYSSELNVNALELDDSALYLCASSLAPGEEGTEAFFGQGTRLTVV.

This clone was counted only a few times. The chain recombines TRBV2 with TRBJ1-2; D unresolved. The CDR3 is 14 amino acids. V gave up 0 bases and J gave up 4 bases, with 9 bases separating them. Germline CDR1 reads SNHLY; CDR2 reads FYNNEI. This CDR3 is CASSEARGSYGYTF. As DNA, the CDR3 is TGTGCCAGCAGTGAAGCCCGGGGAAGCTATGGCTACACCTTC.

This clone has only one observation. Given a far larger clone just one base away, this is likely a sequencing read error. Other DNA sequences from this sample encode an identical CDR3 as well. J is TRBJ2-6 and V is TRBV5-6; D is unclear. The CDR3 spans 15 residues. Between the trimmed V and J ends, which lost 0 bases and 1 base, there was a span of 5 bases. Germline CDR1 reads SGHDT; CDR2 reads YYEEEE. In DNA, the CDR3 is TGTGCCAGCAGCTTGGGGGTATCTGGGGCCAACGTCCTGACTTTC. It encodes CASSLGVSGANVLTF. Drawing the rest from reference TRBV5-6 and TRBJ2-6, the complete variable domain is DAGVTQSPTHLIKTRGQQVTLRCSPKSGHDTVSWYQQALGQGPQFIFQYYEEEERQRGNFPDRFSGHQFPNYSSELNVNALLLGDSALYLCASSLGVSGANVLTFGAGSRLTVL.

As DNA, the CDR3 is TGTGCCAGCAGTTCCCGGGACGCCAGCACAGATACGCAGTATTTT. Its translation is CASSSRDASTDTQYF. The chain joins TRBV27 to TRBJ2-3; D possibly uses TRBD1 or TRBD2 (5 bases each). Germline V CDR1 and CDR2: MNHEY, SMNVEV (reference sequence). V shed 4 bases and J shed 0 bases, with 11 bases lying between them. This CDR3 comprises 15 residues.

This sequence joins TRBV5-1 and TRBJ1-4; D is possibly TRBD1 (5 bases). Germline V gives CDR1 SGHRS, CDR2 YFSETQ. V gave up 6 bases and J gave up 9 bases, with 12 bases separating them. The CDR3 is made up of 12 amino acids. This CDR3 reads CASTAQGQKLFF. In DNA form, the CDR3 reads TGCGCCAGCACGGCCCAGGGTCAAAAACTGTTTTTT.

The chain employs TRBV5-1 and TRBJ2-7, with 7 bases matching TRBD2. Germline V gene lookup returns CDR1 SGHRS and CDR2 YFSETQ. J lost 3 bases, V lost 0 bases, and 6 bases had no gene match. The CDR3 totals 15 residues. CDR3 protein: CASSLGLAKIYEQYF. CDR3 bases: TGCGCCAGCAGCTTGGGACTAGCTAAGATCTACGAGCAGTACTTC.

This clone has a single count. V usage is TRBV5-1 and J usage is TRBJ2-5, with D perhaps TRBD1 (6 bases). V lost 3 bases and J 1 base, leaving 10 bases between the germline ends. The CDR3 is 14 residues long. Germline lookup yields CDR1 SGHRS and CDR2 YFSETQ. The CDR3 DNA reads TGCGCCAGCAGCTCACTGGACAGCCAAGAGACCCAGTACTTC. It encodes CASSSLDSQETQYF. The full variable domain, in which reference TRBV5-1 and TRBJ2-5 provide the parts outside the CDR3, is KAGVTQTPRYLIKTRGQQVTLSCSPISGHRSVSWYQQTPGQGLQFLFEYFSETQRNKGNFPGRFSGRQFSNSRSEMNVSTLELGDSALYLCASSSLDSQETQYFGPGTRLLVL.

The V and J genes are TRBV7-2 and TRBJ1-4; D gene ambiguous. This CDR3 comprises 15 residues. The V and J ends lost 2 bases and 5 bases respectively, with 12 bases between them. Germline CDR1 and CDR2: SGHTA and FQGNSA. As DNA, the CDR3 is TGTGCCAGCAGCTTACCGAGGCGGGGAAATGAAAAACTGTTTTTT. This translates into CASSLPRRGNEKLFF.

The genes are TRBV7-9 and TRBJ2-7, with a weak D call TRBD1 (5 bases). The CDR3 is made up of 13 amino acids. The V end was cut by 3 bases, the J end by 5 bases, with 11 bases between. Germline CDR1 reads SEHNR; CDR2 reads FQNEAQ (reference sequence). The CDR3 DNA reads TGTGCCAGCAGCTTGGCAGGGCTTGACGAGCAGTACTTC. Its protein product is CASSLAGLDEQYF.

DNA of the CDR3: TGTGCCAGCAGTTTCTTAATTCAAGAGACCCAGTACTTC. Translating it yields CASSFLIQETQYF. V gene TRBV28 combines with J gene TRBJ2-5, with D unresolved. Germline CDR1 MDHEN, CDR2 SYDVKM. The CDR3 loop spans 13 amino acids. Trimming took 3 bases from V and 2 from J, leaving 7 bases between them.

This clone was recorded once. The gene calls are TRBV6-5 and TRBJ2-7; 10 nucleotides match TRBD2. The V segment lost 0 bases and the J segment 6 bases; nucleotides outside the gene matches: 5. Germline CDR1 reads MNHEY; CDR2 reads SVGAGI. The CDR3 runs 15 residues. The CDR3 reads CASSYSGTSESEQYF. CDR3 nucleotides: TGTGCCAGCAGTTACTCTGGGACTAGCGAATCCGAGCAGTACTTC.

This chain joins TRBV18 and TRBJ1-1; weak D call: TRBD1 (6 bases). CDR1 and CDR2 (germline): KGHSH, LQKENI. The CDR3 runs to 14 residues. Trimming took 5 bases from V and 4 from J, leaving 14 bases between them. The CDR3 reads CASSGAGGSTEAFF. The CDR3 DNA reads as TGTGCCAGCTCAGGGGCCGGGGGCAGCACTGAAGCTTTCTTT.

The genes are TRBV7-3 and TRBJ2-2; TRBD1 or TRBD2 may be the D gene (5 bases each). Germline V CDR1 and CDR2: SGHTA, FQGTGA. Trimming removed 5 bases from V and 5 bases from J, with 12 bases in between. The CDR3 has 14 amino acids. As DNA, the CDR3 is TGTGCCAGCAGCCCGGGACCAAGGACCGGGGAGCTGTTTTTT. Its protein product is CASSPGPRTGELFF.

This rearrangement joins TRBV7-6 to TRBJ2-1, with D uncertain. This CDR3 has 16 amino acids. From germline, CDR1 is SGHVS and CDR2 FNYEAQ. Trimming removed 1 base at V and 0 bases at J, with 10 bases between. The CDR3 loop is CASSLEAWSSYNEQFF. DNA for the CDR3: TGTGCCAGCAGCTTAGAGGCCTGGTCCTCCTACAATGAGCAGTTCTTC.

This clone showed up just a few times. With only one base between it and a far larger clone, this is likely a read error. The V call is TRBV4-1, the J call TRBJ2-7; no firm D call. This CDR3 contains 11 residues. Per the germline V gene, CDR1 is MGHRA and CDR2 is YSYEKL. Between the trimmed V and J ends, which lost 1 base and 7 bases, there was a span of 5 bases. CDR3 DNA: TGCGCCAGCAGCCAAGGGAGTGAGCAGTACTTC. Its translation is CASSQGSEQYF.

Turning to this clone: This probably arose from a read error, given a far larger clone one base away. The rearrangement links TRBV5-1 to TRBJ2-5; D ambiguous. Trimming removed 6 bases from V and 4 bases from J, with 16 bases in between. This CDR3 region has 14 residues. Germline assignment: CDR1 SGHRS and CDR2 YFSETQ. CDR3 loop: CASTSGSWGETQYF. The CDR3 DNA reads as TGCGCCAGCACTTCGGGCTCCTGGGGAGAGACCCAGTACTTC.

With regard to this clone: Other DNA variants within this sample encode the same CDR3. The V gene is TRBV5-1, the J gene TRBJ2-7; D might be TRBD1 (5 bases). V gave up 4 bases and J gave up 4 bases, with 9 bases separating them. This CDR3 has 12 residues. Germline assignment: CDR1 SGHRS and CDR2 YFSETQ. The chain's CDR3 is CASSPDSYEQYF. As DNA, the CDR3 is TGCGCCAGCAGCCCTGACAGTTACGAGCAGTACTTC.

This clone was seen once. A read error is likely here: a far larger clone is one base away. The chain carries TRBV7-2 and TRBJ1-2; 9 bases fit TRBD1. The CDR3 consists of 15 residues. Germline CDR1 reads SGHTA; CDR2 reads FQGNSA. The trim removed 5 bases at V and 8 bases at J, leaving 12 bases unmatched. The DNA of the CDR3 is TGTGCCAGCAGCCAAACTACAGGGGGCCATGGAGGCTACACCTTC. Its protein is CASSQTTGGHGGYTF.

The CDR3 DNA reads TGTGCCAGCAGTACCGGGACTAGCGGGAGCCATGAGCAGTTCTTC. As protein: CASSTGTSGSHEQFF. The V and J genes are TRBV2 and TRBJ2-1; 14 bases are shared with TRBD2. Per the germline V gene, CDR1 is SNHLY and CDR2 is FYNNEI. V lost 5 bases and J lost 8; bases outside the gene matches: 5. The CDR3 contains 15 residues.

The table lists this clone with a few counts. Other DNA sequences in the sample encode the same CDR3. The chain recombines TRBV4-2 with TRBJ2-3, with 8 bases that match TRBD2. The V gene end was trimmed by 0 bases and the J gene end by 0 bases; junction bases not matched to a gene: 2. Germline V lookup: CDR1 LGHNA, CDR2 YNFKEQ. The CDR3 has 16 residues. In nucleotides, the CDR3 is TGTGCCAGCAGCCAAGAGCCTAGCGGGAGCACAGATACGCAGTATTTT. Its translation: CASSQEPSGSTDTQYF.

Notes on this clone: This sequence is one base from a far larger clone and is likely a read error. The DNA is omitted, as the CDR3 cannot be located on it reliably, and the CDR3 follows TCRdb's listing. This same CDR3 is encoded by further DNA sequences in the sample. The chain employs TRBV7-2 and TRBJ1-2; no DNA check was done on the table's D call, TRBD1. Germline V CDR1 and CDR2: SGHTA, FQGNSA. The CDR3 has 17 amino acids, counting both end residues. CDR3 protein: CASSLWGQGASTGGYTF.

This chain joins TRBV5-6 and TRBJ1-2; 12 bases are shared with TRBD1. Unmatched junction bases numbered 7, after V lost 4 bases and J lost 0 bases. CDR1 and CDR2 from the germline V gene are SGHDT and YYEEEE. The CDR3 is made up of 17 amino acids. CDR3: CASSKTGQGAPNYGYTF. CDR3 in DNA: TGTGCCAGCAGCAAGACGGGACAGGGGGCGCCTAACTATGGCTACACCTTC.